The sequence of this TCR beta chain was determined in a study of blood T cell repertoires in COVID-19. Study at large: Acute-phase and convalescent COVID-19 samples originated in the United States, Italy and Spain. In each case, the material was cDNA or gDNA derived from T cells, B-cell-depleted T cells, or PBMCs.

Source study methods: From reference gene primer amplification, estimates of nucleated cell counts were derived. TCRdb's copy holds only in-frame clones and misses some; the assay was immunoSEQ multiplex PCR. V and J calls and clone size are as listed in that table; D and trimming were resolved from the DNA. The sample has approximately 100,000 clones, 91% seen once. This TCR was sampled from a man aged 55 to 70 with acute or convalescent COVID-19. What was sequenced was peripheral blood.

The DNA of the CDR3 is TGTGCCTCCCTACCGAGGACAGGGGGCGGCTATGGCTACACCTTC. Its protein is CASLPRTGGGYGYTF. The V and J genes are TRBV30 and TRBJ1-2, with 11 bases lining up with TRBD1. Germline V gives CDR1 GTSNPN, CDR2 SVGIG (reference sequence). The V gene end was trimmed by 7 bases and the J gene end by 4 bases; junction bases not matched to a gene: 11. The CDR3 contains 15 residues. The whole variable domain, remainder taken from reference TRBV30 and TRBJ1-2, is SQTIHQWPATLVQPVGSPLSLECTVEGTSNPNLYWYRQAAGRGLQLLFYSVGIGQISSEVPQNLSASRPQDRQFILSSKKLLLSDSGFYLCASLPRTGGGYGYTFGSGTRLTVV.